This T cell receptor beta chain was observed in a study of blood T cell repertoires in COVID-19. Study processing details: Quantification of nucleated cells was approximated via reference gene primer amplification. Generated by immunoSEQ multiplex PCR, the TCRdb table keeps only in-frame clones and is missing some. That table furnishes V, J and clone size, whereas the DNA furnished D and trimming. The sample records 130,000 to 150,000 clones, around 91% being singletons. This CDR3 contains 15 residues. In germline, CDR1 is KGHDR, CDR2 SFDVKD. Trimming at V came to 4 bases and at J to 4 bases, leaving 6 bases not matched to a gene.

Input material: peripheral blood. The chain combines TRBV24-1 with TRBJ2-1; 7 nucleotides agree with TRBD2. The origin of this receptor is a woman aged 60-70 years with active COVID-19. Written as DNA, the CDR3 is TGTGCCACCAGTGAGATAAGGGAGGGGTACAATGAGCAGTTCTTC. This gives the protein CATSEIREGYNEQFF.